This T cell receptor (beta chain) was sequenced during a study of blood T cell repertoires in COVID-19 (dated by TCRdb to the early 2020s). Turning to the overall study: Samples from collaborators originated in the United States, Italy and Spain and spanned both the acute and convalescent phases of COVID-19. Sample metadata almost always included a de-identified subject ID, COVID-19 status, age in years and sex. Where HLA class I and class II types were available, the types were taken from metadata supplied by the sample provider, not from assay-based typing. The repertoires were released in a freely available public database intended as a resource for research on the immune response to SARS-CoV-2. Samples came from the ongoing ImmuneRACE study (first 160 participants) plus 1,254 subjects from 6 global collaborators. The prospective study material was composed of cDNA or gDNA derived from T cells, B-cell-depleted T cells, or PBMCs. Subjects who had been exposed to COVID-19, were actively infected with it, or had recovered from it provided the deeply sampled blood TCRbeta repertoires that made up the dataset. General findings and caveats noted by the study authors: The quantity of clinical and demographic metadata differed by source and by participant and was supplied without curation.

Cut back by 1 base and 4 bases, the V and J ends lie 5 bases apart. The germline V gene (reference sequence) provides CDR1 LNHDA and CDR2 SQIVND. Measured from the cysteine to the phenylalanine, the CDR3 is 12 residues long. Left in the record is the CDR3 DNA by itself, 36 bases read in frame from the first base. Collaborating institutions collected whole blood in K2EDTA tubes following their own protocols. For TCRbeta analysis, collaborators shipped samples in one of three forms: frozen whole blood, isolated PBMCs, or DNA extracted from either of those sample types. For this clone: It has no known antigen specificity. Base-call qualities are not available, and no considerably larger clone is one nucleotide away. Other DNA sequences in this sample translate to the same CDR3.

TCRbeta CDR3 regions were amplified from genomic DNA by means of the immunoSEQ Assay, a bias-controlled multiplex PCR. The authors' pipeline ran thus. Nucleated cell counts per sample were estimated from amplification of reference gene primers within the assay. To quantify the absolute abundance of each unique TCRbeta CDR3 rearrangement, sequence reads were collapsed and filtered. For each sample, productive Simpson clonality was calculated as the square root of Simpson's diversity index over productive rearrangements. TCRdb took over this immuneACCESS table, retaining in-frame rearrangements with V and J assigned. Such tables are incomplete; in checked studies, under half of the missing clones stem from an unresolved V gene, and the remainder is unexplained. V and J calls and clone size are those listed in that table; D and trimming were worked out from the DNA. This sample gives some 110,000 clones in total; roughly 91% of them show up just once. 5.5% to 7% of the sample comes from the top ten.

The receptor was isolated from a human donor in a cohort sampled during active COVID-19. The receptor chain draws on TRBV19 and TRBJ2-7; TRBD2 is possibly the D segment (5 matching bases). Sample: peripheral blood. In nucleotides, the sequence is TGTGCCAGTAGTATAGCGGGGTACGAGCAGTACTTC. Its protein reads: CASSIAGYEQYF.